This TCR beta chain emerged from a study of blood T cell repertoires in COVID-19. The repertoire was sequenced with immunoSEQ multiplex PCR; TCRdb's copy has only in-frame clones and lacks some. The sample includes more than 100,000 clones, nearly 90% of them seen just once. V shed 4 bases and J 6 bases; nucleotides not matched to a gene: 10. This CDR3 spans 17 amino acids. Germline CDR1 MNHEY, CDR2 SVGEGT. The chain couples TRBV6-2 or TRBV6-3 to TRBJ2-3; 13 bases agree with TRBD2. The TCR was taken from a woman aged 55 to 70 with COVID-19, enrolled during active disease. Sequenced material: peripheral blood. CDR3 amino acids: CASSSVPPLAGGDTQYF. CDR3 DNA sequence: TGTGCCAGCAGTTCTGTCCCTCCACTAGCGGGGGGGGATACGCAGTATTTT.